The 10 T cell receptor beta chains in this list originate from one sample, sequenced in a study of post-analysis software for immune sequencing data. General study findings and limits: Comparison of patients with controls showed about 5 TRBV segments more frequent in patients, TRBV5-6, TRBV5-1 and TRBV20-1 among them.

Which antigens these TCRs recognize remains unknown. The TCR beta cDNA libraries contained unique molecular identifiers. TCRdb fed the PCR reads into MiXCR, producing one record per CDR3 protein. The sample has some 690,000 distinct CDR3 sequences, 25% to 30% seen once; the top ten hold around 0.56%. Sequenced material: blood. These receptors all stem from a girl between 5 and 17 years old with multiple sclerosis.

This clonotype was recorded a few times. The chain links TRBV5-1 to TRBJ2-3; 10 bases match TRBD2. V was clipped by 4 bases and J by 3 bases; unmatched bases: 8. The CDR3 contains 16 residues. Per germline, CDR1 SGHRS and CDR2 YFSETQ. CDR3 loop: CASSHLPGLATDTQYF. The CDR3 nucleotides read TGCGCCAGCAGCCATCTACCGGGACTAGCGACAGATACGCAGTATTTT.

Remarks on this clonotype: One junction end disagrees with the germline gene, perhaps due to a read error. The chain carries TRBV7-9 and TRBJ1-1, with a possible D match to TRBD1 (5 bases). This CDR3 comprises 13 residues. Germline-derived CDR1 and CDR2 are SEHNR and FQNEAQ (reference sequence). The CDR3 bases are TGTGCCAGCAGCTTGGGGGACTACACTGGAGCTTTCTTT. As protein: CASSLGDYTGAFF.

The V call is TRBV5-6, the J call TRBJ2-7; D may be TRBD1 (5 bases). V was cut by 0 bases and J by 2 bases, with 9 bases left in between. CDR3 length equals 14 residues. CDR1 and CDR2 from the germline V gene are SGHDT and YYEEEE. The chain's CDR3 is CASSLGQHPYEQYF. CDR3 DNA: TGTGCCAGCAGCTTGGGACAGCATCCCTACGAGCAGTACTTC.

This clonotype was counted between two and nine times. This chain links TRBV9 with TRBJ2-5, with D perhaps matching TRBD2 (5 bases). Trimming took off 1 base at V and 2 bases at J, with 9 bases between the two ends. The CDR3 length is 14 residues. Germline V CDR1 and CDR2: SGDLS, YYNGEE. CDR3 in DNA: TGTGCCAGCAGCGTACGCGGAGGACAAGAGACCCAGTACTTC. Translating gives CASSVRGGQETQYF.

CDR3 coding DNA: TGTGCCAGCAGCGCAGGACTAGCGACGGAAATATACGAGCAGTACTTC. Its protein product is CASSAGLATEIYEQYF. The chain couples TRBV7-2 to TRBJ2-7; 9 bases fit TRBD2. J was trimmed by 4 bases and V by 5 bases; bases with no gene match: 12. Germline V gives CDR1 SGHTA, CDR2 FQGNSA. The CDR3 has 16 amino acids. The full variable domain, rest sourced from reference TRBV7-2 and TRBJ2-7, is GAGVSQSPSNKVTEKGKDVELRCDPISGHTALYWYRQSLGQGLEFLIYFQGNSAPDKSGLPSDRFSAERTGGSVSTLTIQRTQQEDSAVYLCASSAGLATEIYEQYFGPGTRLTVT.

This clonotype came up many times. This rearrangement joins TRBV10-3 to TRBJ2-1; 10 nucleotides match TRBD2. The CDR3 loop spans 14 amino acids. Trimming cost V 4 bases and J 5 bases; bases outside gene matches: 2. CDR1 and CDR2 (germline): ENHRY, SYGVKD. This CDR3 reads CAISASGRDNEQFF. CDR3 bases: TGTGCCATCAGTGCTAGCGGGAGAGACAATGAGCAGTTCTTC.

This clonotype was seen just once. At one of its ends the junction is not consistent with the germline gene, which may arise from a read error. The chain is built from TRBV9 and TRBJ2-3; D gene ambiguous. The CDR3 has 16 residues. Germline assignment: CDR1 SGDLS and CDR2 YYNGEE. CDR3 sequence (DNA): TGTGCCTGCAGCTCTCTCTCGACATACAGCACAGATACGCAGTATTTT. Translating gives CACSSLSTYSTDTQYF. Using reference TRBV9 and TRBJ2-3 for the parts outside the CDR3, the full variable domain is DSGVTQTPKHLITATGQRVTLRCSPRSGDLSVYWYQQSLDQGLQFLIQYYNGEERAKGNILERFSAQQFPDLHSELNLSSLELGDSALYFCACSSLSTYSTDTQYFGPGTRLTVL.

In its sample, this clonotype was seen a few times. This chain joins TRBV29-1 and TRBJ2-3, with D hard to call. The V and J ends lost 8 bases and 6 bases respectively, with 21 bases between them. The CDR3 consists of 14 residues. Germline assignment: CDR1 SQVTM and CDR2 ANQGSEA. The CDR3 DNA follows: TGCAGCATCACCGTCGGGTCCGGACGGGATACGCAGTATTTT. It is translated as CSITVGSGRDTQYF.

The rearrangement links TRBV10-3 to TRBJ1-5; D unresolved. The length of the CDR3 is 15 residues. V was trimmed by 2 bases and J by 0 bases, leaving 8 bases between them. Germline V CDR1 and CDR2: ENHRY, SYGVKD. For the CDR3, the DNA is TGTGCCATCAGTGAGCATAGGGATAGCAATCAGCCCCAGCATTTT. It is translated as CAISEHRDSNQPQHF.

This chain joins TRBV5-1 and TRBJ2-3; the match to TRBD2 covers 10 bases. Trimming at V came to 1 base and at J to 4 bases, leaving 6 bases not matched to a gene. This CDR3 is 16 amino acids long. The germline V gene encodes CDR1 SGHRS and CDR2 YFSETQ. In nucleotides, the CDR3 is TGCGCCAGCAGCTTGTTGGCTAGCGGGGGCTCAGATACGCAGTATTTT. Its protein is CASSLLASGGSDTQYF.